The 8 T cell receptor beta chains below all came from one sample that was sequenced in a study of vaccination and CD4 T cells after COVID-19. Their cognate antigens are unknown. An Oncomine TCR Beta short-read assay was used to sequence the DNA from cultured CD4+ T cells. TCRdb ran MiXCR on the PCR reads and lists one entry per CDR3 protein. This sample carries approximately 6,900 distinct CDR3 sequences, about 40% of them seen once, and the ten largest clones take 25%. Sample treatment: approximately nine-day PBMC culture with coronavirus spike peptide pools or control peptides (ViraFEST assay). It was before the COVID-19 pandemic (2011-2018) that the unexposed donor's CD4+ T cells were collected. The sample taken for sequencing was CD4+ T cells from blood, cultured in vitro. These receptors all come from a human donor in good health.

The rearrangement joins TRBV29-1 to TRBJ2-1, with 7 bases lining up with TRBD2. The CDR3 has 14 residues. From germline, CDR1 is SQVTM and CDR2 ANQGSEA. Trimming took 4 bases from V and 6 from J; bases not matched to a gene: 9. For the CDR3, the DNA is TGCAGCGTTGGTGGAGCGGGAAGACTCAATGAGCAGTTCTTC. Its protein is CSVGGAGRLNEQFF.

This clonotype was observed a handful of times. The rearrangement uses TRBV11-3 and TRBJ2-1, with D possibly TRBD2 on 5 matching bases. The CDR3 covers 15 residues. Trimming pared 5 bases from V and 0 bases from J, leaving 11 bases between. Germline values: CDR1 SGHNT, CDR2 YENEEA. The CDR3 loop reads CASSLGMSSYNEQFF. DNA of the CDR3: TGTGCCAGCAGCCTCGGGATGAGCTCCTACAATGAGCAGTTCTTC.

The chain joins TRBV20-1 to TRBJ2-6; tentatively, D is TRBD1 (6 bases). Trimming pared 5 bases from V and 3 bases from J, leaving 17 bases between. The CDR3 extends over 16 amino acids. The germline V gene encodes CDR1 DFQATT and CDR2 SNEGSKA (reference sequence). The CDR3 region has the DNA TGCAGTGCTTGGACAGAGTCCAATTTTGGGGCCAACGTCCTGACTTTC. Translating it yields CSAWTESNFGANVLTF.

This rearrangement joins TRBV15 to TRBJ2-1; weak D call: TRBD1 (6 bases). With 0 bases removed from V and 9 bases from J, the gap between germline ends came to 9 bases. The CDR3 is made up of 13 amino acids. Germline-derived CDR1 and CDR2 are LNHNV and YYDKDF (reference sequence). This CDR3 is CATSRERDTEQFF. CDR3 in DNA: TGTGCCACCAGCAGAGAAAGGGACACTGAGCAGTTCTTC.

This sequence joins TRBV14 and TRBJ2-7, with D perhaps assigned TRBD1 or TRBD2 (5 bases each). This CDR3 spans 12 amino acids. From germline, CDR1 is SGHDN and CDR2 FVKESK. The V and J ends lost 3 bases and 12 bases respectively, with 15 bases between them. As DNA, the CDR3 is TGTGCCAGCAGCCATATAACAGGAGGAGGGTACTTC. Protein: CASSHITGGGYF.

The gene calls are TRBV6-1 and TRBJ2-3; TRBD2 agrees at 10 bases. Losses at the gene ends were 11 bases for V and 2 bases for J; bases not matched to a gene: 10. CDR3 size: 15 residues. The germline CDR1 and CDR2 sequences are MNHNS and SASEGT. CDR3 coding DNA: TGTGCCGTACGAGGACTAGCGGATAACACAGATACGCAGTATTTT. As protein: CAVRGLADNTDTQYF.

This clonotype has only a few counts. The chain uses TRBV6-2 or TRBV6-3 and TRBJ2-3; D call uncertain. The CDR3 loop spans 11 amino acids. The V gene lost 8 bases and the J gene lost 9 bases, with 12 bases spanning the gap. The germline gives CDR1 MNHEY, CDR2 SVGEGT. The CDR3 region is CASERPGTQYF. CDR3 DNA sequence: TGTGCCAGCGAGAGGCCCGGCACGCAGTATTTT.

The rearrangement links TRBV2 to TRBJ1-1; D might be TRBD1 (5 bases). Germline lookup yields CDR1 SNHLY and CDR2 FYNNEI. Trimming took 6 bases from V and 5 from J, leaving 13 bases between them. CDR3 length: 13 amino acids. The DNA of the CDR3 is TGTGCCAGCAGCAGGGTTGGGGATACTGAAGCTTTCTTT. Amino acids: CASSRVGDTEAFF.